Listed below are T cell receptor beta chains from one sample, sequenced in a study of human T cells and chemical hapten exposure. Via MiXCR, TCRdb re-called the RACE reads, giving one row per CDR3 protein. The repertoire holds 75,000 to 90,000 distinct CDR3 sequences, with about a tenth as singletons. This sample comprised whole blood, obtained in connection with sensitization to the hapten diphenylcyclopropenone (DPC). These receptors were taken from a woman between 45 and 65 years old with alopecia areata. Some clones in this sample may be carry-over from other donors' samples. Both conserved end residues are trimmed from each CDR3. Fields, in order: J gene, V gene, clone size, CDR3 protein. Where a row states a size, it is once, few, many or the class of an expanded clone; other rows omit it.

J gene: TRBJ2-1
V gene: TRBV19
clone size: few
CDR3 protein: ASSSQEYNEQF

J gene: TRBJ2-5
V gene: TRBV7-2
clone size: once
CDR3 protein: ASSLEGTSGTKTQY

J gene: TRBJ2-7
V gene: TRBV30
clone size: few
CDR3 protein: ASSRPRTVSYEQY

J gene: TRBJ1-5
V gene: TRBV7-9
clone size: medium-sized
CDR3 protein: ASSPSGGNQPQH

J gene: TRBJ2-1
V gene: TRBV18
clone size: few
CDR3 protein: ASSPRGITQF

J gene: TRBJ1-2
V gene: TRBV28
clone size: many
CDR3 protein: ASSWTGEYGYT

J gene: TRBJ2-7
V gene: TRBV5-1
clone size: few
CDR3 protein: ASSPKTSGSGSEQY

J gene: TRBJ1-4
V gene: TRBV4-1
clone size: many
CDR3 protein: ASSDGGQGEKLF

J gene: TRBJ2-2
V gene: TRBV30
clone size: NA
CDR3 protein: AWKFRDTGELF

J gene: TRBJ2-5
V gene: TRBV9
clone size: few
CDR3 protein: ASSVATQETQY

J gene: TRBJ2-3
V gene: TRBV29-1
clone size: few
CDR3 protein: SVGGATDTQY

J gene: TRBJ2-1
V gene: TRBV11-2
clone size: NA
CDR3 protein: ASSPGLAANEQF

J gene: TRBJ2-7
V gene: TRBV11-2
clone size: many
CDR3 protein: ASSLDRQGFPYEQY

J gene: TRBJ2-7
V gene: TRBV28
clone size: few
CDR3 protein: ASSSSGRASYEQY

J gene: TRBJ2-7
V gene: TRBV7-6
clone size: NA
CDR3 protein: ASSLYEQY

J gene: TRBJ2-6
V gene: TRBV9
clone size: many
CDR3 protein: ASSLLAGANVLT

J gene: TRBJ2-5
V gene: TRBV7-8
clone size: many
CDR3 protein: ASSLNLMVETQY

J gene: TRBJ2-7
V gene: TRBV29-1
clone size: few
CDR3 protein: SVEDGSSGTYEQY

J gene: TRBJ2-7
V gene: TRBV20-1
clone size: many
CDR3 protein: SARDRRAGGLHEQY

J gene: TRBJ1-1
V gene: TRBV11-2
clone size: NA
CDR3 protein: ASSLRTGPAF

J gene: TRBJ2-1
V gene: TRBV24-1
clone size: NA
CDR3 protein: ATSDRYNEQF

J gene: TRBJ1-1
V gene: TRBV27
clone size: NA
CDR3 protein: ASRGGQGRRTEAF

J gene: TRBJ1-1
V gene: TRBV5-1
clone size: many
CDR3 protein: ASRLQGGAVNTEAF

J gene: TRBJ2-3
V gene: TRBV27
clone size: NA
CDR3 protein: ASSFGTGGTDTQY

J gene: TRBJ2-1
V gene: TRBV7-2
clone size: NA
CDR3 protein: ASSRDRALYNEQF

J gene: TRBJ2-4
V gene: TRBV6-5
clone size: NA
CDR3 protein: ASSSRVAGSGNIQY

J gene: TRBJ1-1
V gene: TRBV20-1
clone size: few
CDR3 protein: SARKGGDTEAF

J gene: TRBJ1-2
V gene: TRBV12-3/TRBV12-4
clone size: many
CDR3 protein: ASSLTGSYGYT

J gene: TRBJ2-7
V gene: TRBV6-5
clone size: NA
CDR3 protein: ASSDRASYEQY

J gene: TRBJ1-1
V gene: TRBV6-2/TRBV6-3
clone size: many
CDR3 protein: ASSYLMNTEAF

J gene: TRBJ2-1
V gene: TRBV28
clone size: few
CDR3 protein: ATSMLHNEQF

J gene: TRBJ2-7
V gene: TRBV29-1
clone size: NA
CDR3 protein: SARDGAYEQY